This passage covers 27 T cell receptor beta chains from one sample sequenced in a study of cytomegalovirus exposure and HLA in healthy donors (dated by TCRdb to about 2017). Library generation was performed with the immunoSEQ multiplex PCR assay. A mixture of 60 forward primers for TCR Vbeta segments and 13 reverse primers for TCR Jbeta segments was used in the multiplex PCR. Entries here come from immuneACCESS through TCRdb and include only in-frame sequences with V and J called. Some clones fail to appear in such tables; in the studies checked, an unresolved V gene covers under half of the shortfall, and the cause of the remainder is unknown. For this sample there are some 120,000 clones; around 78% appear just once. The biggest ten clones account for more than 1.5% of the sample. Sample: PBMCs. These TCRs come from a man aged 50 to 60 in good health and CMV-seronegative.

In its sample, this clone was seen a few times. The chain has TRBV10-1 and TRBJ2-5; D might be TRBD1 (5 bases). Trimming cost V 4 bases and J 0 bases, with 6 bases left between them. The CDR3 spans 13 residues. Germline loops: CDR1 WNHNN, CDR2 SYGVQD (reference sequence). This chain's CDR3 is CASSGQYQETQYF. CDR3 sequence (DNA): TGCGCCAGCAGTGGACAGTACCAAGAGACCCAGTACTTC.

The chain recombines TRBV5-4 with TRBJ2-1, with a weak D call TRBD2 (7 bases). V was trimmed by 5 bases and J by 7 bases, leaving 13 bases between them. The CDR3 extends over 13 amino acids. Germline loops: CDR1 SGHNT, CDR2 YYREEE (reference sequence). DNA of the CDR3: TGTGCCAGCAGTATGGGGGGGCGAAATGAGCAGTTCTTC. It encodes CASSMGGRNEQFF.

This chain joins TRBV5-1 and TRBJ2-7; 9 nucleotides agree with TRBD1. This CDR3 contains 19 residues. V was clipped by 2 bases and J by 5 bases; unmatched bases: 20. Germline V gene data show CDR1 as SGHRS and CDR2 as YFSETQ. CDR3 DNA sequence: TGCGCCAGCAGCTTTAATACAGAACAGGGGGCCTTAAATAGGGACGAGCAGTACTTC. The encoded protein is CASSFNTEQGALNRDEQYF.

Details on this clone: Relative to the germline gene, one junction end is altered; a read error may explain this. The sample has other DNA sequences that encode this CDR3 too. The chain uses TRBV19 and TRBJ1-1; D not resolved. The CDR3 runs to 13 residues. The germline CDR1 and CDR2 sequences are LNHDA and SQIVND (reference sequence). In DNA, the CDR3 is TGTGCCAGTAGTAAACTACCGAACACTGAGGCTTTCTTT. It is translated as CASSKLPNTEAFF.

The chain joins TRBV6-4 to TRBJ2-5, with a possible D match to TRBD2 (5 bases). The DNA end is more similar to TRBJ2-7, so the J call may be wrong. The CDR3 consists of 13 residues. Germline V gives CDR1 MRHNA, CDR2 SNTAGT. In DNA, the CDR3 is TGTGCCAGCAGTGCCCGGGATCGCTACGAGCAGTACTTC. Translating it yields CASSARDRYEQYF.

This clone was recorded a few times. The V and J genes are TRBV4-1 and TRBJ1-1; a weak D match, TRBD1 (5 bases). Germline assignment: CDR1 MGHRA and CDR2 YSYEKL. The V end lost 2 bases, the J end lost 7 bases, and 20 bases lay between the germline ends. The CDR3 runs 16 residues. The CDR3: CASSQNGVGEVDEAFF. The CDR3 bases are TGCGCCAGCAGCCAAAATGGGGTGGGGGAGGTCGATGAAGCTTTCTTT.

The CDR3 DNA reads TGTGCCAGTAGTGGCAACAGGGGGCAGAATTCACCCCTCCACTTT. Encoded protein: CASSGNRGQNSPLHF. This chain uses TRBV19 with TRBJ1-6, with 9 bases that match TRBD1. Germline V gene sequence: CDR1 LNHDA, CDR2 SQIVND (reference sequence). The ends lost 5 bases at V and 7 bases at J; junction bases unmatched: 6. The CDR3 loop spans 15 amino acids.

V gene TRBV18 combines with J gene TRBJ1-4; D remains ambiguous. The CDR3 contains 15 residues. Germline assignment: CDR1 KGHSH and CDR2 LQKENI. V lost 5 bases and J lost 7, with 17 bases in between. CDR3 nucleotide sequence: TGTGCCAGCTCATCCCAGACAAGCGAGGGTGAAAAACTGTTTTTT. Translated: CASSSQTSEGEKLFF.

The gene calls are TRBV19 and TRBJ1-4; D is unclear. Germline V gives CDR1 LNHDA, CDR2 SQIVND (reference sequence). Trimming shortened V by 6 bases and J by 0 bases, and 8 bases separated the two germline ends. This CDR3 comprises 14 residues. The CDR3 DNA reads TGTGCCAGTAGACCCACTACAACTAATGAAAAACTGTTTTTT. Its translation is CASRPTTTNEKLFF.

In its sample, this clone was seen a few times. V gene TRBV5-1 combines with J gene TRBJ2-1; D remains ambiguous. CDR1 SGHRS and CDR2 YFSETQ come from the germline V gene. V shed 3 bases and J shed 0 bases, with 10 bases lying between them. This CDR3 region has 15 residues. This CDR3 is CASSSVLSSYNEQFF. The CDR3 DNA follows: TGCGCCAGCAGCTCTGTCCTGAGCTCCTACAATGAGCAGTTCTTC.

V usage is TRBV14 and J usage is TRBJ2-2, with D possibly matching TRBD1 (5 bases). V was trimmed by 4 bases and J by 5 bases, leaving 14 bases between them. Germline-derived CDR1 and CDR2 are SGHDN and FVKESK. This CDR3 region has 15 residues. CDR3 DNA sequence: TGTGCCAGCAGCCGAGGCAGGGTGGGAACCGGGGAGCTGTTTTTT. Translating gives CASSRGRVGTGELFF.

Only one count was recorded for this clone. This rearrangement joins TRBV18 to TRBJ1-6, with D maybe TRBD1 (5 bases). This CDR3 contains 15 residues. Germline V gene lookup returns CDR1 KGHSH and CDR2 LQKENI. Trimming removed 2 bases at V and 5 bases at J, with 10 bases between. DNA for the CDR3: TGTGCCAGCTCACCATCGGACAACGATAATTCACCCCTCCACTTT. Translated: CASSPSDNDNSPLHF.

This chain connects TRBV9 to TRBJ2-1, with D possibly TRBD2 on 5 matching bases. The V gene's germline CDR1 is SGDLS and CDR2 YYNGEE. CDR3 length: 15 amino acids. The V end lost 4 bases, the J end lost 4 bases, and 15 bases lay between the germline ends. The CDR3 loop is CASSTNGRDYNEQFF. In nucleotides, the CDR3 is TGTGCCAGCAGCACTAACGGACGGGATTACAATGAGCAGTTCTTC.

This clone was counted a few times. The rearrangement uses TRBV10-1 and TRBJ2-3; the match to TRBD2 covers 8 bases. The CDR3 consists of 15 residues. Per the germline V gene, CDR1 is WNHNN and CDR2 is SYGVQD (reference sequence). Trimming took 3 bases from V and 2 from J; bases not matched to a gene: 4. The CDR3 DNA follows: TGCGCCAGCAGTGACCCAGCGGGGGACACAGATACGCAGTATTTT. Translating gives CASSDPAGDTDTQYF.

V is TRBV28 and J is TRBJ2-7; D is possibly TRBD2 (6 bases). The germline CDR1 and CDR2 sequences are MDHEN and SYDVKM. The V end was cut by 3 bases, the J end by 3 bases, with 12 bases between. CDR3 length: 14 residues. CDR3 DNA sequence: TGTGCCAGCAGTTTGGGCGGGGACCTCTACGAGCAGTACGTC. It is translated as CASSLGGDLYEQYV.

The CDR3 loop reads CASKGPDSNYGYTF. The CDR3 DNA sequence: TGTGCCAGCAAGGGGCCAGATAGTAACTATGGCTACACCTTC. The chain combines TRBV2 with TRBJ1-2; perhaps TRBD1 as D (5 bases). The CDR3 consists of 14 residues. Germline V lookup: CDR1 SNHLY, CDR2 FYNNEI. The V end lost 7 bases, the J end lost 1 base, and 13 bases lay between the germline ends.

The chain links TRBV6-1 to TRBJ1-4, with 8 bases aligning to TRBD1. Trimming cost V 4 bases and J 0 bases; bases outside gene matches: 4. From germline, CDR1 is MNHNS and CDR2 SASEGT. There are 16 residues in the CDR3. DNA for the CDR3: TGTGCCAGCAGTGGGACAGGGCTTGCAACTAATGAAAAACTGTTTTTT. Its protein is CASSGTGLATNEKLFF.

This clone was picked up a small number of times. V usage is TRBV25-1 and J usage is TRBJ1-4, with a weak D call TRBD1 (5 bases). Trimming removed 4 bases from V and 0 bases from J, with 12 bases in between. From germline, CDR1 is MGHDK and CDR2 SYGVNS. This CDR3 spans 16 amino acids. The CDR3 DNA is TGTGCCAGCAGTGGAGAGACAGAGGCAACTAATGAAAAACTGTTTTTT. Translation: CASSGETEATNEKLFF. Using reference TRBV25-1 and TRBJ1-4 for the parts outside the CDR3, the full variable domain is EADIYQTPRYLVIGTGKKITLECSQTMGHDKMYWYQQDPGMELHLIHYSYGVNSTEKGDLSSESTVSRIRTEHFPLTLESARPSHTSQYLCASSGETEATNEKLFFGSGTQLSVL.

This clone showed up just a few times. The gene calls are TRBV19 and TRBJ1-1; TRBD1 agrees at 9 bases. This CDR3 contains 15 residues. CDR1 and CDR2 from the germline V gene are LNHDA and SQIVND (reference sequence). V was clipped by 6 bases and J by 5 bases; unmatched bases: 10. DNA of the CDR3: TGTGCCAGTAGCAACAACCGGGACAGGGTGACTGAAGCTTTCTTT. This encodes CASSNNRDRVTEAFF.

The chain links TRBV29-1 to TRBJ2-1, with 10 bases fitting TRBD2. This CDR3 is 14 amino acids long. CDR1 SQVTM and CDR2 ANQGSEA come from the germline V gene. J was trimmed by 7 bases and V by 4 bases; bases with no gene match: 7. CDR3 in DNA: TGCAGCGTTGTACTAGCGGGGCGAGGTAATGAGCAGTTCTTC. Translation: CSVVLAGRGNEQFF.

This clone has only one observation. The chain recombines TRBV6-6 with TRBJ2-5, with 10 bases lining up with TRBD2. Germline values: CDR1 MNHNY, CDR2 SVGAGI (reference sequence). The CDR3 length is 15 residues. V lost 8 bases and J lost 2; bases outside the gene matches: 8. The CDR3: CASHRSGGNQETQYF. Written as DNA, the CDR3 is TGTGCCAGCCACCGTAGCGGGGGGAATCAAGAGACCCAGTACTTC.

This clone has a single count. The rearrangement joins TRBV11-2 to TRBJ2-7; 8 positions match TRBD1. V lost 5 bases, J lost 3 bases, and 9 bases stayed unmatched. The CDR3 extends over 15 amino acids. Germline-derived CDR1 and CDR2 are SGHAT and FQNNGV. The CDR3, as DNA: TGTGCCAGCAGCCTAACAGGGGGTGGCCGCTACGAGCAGTACGTC. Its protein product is CASSLTGGGRYEQYV.

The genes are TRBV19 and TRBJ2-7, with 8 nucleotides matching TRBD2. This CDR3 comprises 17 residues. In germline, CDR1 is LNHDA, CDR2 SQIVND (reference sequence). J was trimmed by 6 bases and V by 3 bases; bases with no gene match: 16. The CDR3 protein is CASSIRNHRSGGGEQYF. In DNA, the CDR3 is TGTGCCAGTAGTATTCGGAACCACCGAAGCGGGGGCGGCGAGCAGTACTTC.

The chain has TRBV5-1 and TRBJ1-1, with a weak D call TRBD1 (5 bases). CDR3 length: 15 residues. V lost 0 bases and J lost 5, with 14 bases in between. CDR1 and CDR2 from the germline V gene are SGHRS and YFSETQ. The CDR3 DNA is TGCGCCAGCAGCTTGGGGGTGGGGCGTGGGACTGAAGCTTTCTTT. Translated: CASSLGVGRGTEAFF.

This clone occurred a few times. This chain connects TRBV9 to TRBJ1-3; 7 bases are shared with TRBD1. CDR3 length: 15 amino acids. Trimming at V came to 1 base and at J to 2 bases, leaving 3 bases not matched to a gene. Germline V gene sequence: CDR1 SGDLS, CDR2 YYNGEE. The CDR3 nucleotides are TGTGCCAGCAGCGTACGACAGGGAACTGGAAACACCATATATTTT. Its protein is CASSVRQGTGNTIYF.

The CDR3 nucleotides read TGTGCCAGCAGCTTAGAGGGAGGGAATTCACCCCTCCACTTT. It codes for CASSLEGGNSPLHF. This chain connects TRBV11-3 to TRBJ1-6; D gene unclear. Trimming removed 0 bases at V and 7 bases at J, with 7 bases between. The CDR3 spans 14 residues. Germline values: CDR1 SGHNT, CDR2 YENEEA.

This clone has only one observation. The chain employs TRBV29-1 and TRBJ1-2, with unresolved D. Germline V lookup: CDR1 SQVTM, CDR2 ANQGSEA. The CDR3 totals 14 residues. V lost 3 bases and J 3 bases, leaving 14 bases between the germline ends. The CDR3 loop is CSVEGNDGDYGYTF. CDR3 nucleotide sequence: TGCAGCGTTGAGGGTAACGACGGGGACTATGGCTACACCTTC.